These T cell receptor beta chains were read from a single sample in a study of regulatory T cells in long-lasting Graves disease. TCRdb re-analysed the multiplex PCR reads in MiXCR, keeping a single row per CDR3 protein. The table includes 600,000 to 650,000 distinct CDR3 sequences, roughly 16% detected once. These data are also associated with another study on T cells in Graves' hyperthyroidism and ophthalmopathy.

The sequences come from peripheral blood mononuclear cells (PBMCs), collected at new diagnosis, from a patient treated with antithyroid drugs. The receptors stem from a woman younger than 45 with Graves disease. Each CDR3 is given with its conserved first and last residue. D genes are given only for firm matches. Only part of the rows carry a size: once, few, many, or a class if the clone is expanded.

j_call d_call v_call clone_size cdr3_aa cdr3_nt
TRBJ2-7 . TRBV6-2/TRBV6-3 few CASSYRLGGYEQYF TGTGCCAGCAGTTACCGTTTGGGGGGATACGAGCAGTACTTC
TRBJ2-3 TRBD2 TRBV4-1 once CASSQDRGPSGSRADTQYF TGCGCCAGCAGCCAAGATCGGGGTCCTAGCGGGAGTAGAGCAGATACGCAGTATTTT
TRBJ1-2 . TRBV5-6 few CATSRGDRKYGYTF TGTGCCACCAGCCGGGGGGATCGGAAATATGGCTACACCTTC
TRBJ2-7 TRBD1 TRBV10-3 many CAISGQGSYEQYF TGTGCCATCAGTGGACAGGGGAGCTACGAGCAGTACTTC
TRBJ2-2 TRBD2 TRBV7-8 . CASSPVGRVGTGELFF TGTGCCAGCAGCCCAGTCGGGAGGGTAGGCACCGGGGAGCTGTTTTTT
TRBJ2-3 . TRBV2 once CASSVLTATDMQYF TGTGCCAGCAGTGTCCTCACAGCCACAGACATGCAGTATTTT
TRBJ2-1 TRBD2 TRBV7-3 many CASSSGLAGVNEQFF TGTGCCAGCAGCTCGGGACTAGCGGGAGTTAACGAGCAGTTCTTC
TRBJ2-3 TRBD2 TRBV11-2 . CASSYGTSGSPTDTQYF TGTGCCAGCAGCTACGGGACTAGCGGGAGCCCCACAGATACGCAGTATTTT
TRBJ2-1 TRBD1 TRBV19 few CASSKGAGSYNEQFF TGTGCCAGTAGTAAGGGGGCTGGGTCCTACAATGAGCAGTTCTTC
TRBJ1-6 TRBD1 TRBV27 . CASGKTGRGPLHF TGTGCCAGCGGGAAGACAGGGCGAGGACCCCTCCACTTT
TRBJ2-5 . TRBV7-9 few CASMRDQETQYF TGTGCCAGCATGAGGGACCAAGAGACCCAGTACTTC
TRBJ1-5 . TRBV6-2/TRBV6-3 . CASSEAWSSTSNQPQHF TGTGCCAGCAGTGAAGCTTGGAGCAGTACCAGCAATCAGCCCCAGCATTTT
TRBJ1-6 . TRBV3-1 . CASSQGDQGFHF TGTGCCAGCAGCCAAGGGGACCAGGGTTTTCACTTT
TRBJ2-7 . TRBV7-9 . CASIEAGGYNEQYF TGTGCCAGCATTGAAGCAGGAGGGTACAATGAGCAGTACTTC
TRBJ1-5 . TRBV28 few CASSLIGLGYSNQPQHF TGTGCCAGCAGTTTAATTGGGCTAGGCTATAGCAATCAGCCCCAGCATTTT
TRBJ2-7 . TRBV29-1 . CSVVQDSYEQYF TGCAGCGTTGTACAGGACTCCTACGAGCAGTACTTC
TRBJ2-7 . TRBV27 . CASSQEGLYEQYF TGCGCCAGCAGCCAAGAGGGGCTCTACGAGCAGTACTTC
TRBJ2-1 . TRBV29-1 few CSVEGRFNEQFF TGCAGCGTTGAAGGCCGATTCAATGAGCAGTTCTTC